The TCR beta chain under discussion was sequenced for a study of high-grade serous ovarian cancer treatment subgroups (dated by TCRdb to 2020 to 2023). For context, the study as a whole: A mean of roughly 15,000 reads and 7,500 or so unique TCR beta rearrangements per sample was generated by sequencing. One primary tumor sample and two metastatic tumor samples were contributed by each patient, so that some 83 samples were obtained in total. TCR beta repertoires were profiled in patients with high-grade serous ovarian cancer who were grouped, under a laparoscopic triage algorithm, by complete gross resection or by neoadjuvant chemotherapy response. Of the approximately 30 patients in the cohort, approximately 10 had no residual disease after primary surgery (R0), approximately 10 were excellent NACT responders, and approximately 10 were poor NACT responders. Points the paper makes about the study in general: Because bulk tumor TCR sequencing provided no spatial information, insight into HGSC tumor complexity and diversity was limited. The TCR repertoire analyses centered on CDR3, leaving CDR1 and CDR2 unanalyzed. Tumors from the same patient had repertoire similarity ranging from 0.11 to 0.79, while tumors from different patients showed almost no similarity. TCR clonal relatedness correlated positively with neoantigen level and, by trend, with copy number variation and mutation load from whole-genome sequencing.

Tumor samples were obtained before definitive surgery or chemotherapy. The MD Anderson Biospecimen Extraction Resource handled genomic DNA extraction, while the MD Anderson Cancer Genomics Laboratory carried out the TCR sequencing. High-throughput TCR profiling via ImmunoSEQ was performed on the 70 to 100 tumor samples. The authors processed their data as follows. Richness (unique productive sequences), clonality, evenness and relatedness were included as repertoire diversity metrics, and similarity between samples was assessed with the Bhattacharyya coefficient. In a sensitivity analysis, TCRs with fewer than two reads were excluded, and consistent conclusions were obtained. TCRdb provides this immuneACCESS table in a form limited to in-frame rearrangements. Some clones are lacking; in checked studies, under half of them reflect an unresolved V gene, and why the rest are absent is not known. Clone size and the V and J calls come from that table; the DNA yielded D and trimming. The sample contains about 16,000 clones, around 73% of them found a single time. 3.5% to 5% of the sample is in the top ten clones.

A word on this clone: The specificity of this receptor is unknown. One base away there is no much larger clone; base qualities are not given.

CDR1 KGHSH and CDR2 LQKENI were looked up in the germline V gene. The junction carries 18 bases between V and J, which are trimmed by 5 bases and 1 base respectively. Its CDR3 holds 17 amino acids, cysteine through phenylalanine. Only the CDR3 DNA stays, 51 bases, in frame from base 1. The sample taken for sequencing was tumor tissue. Rearrangement joined TRBV18 to TRBJ1-3; the D gene cannot be resolved reliably. The TCR sequence derives from a human donor with high-grade serous ovarian cancer. The CDR3 is CASSFHVALQSGNTIYF. Read as DNA, the sequence is TGTGCCAGCTCATTCCACGTGGCTCTCCAATCTGGAAACACCATATATTTT.